Shown below are 30 T cell receptor beta chains from a single sample sequenced in a study of tumor and adjacent non-tumor tissue in lung cancer (dated by TCRdb to between 2017 and 2018). The library was generated by multiplex PCR. Sequencing took place on an Illumina HiSeq 2500. TCRbeta libraries were constructed through three rounds of nested PCR with primers (Table S4) according to protocols adapted from ARM-PCR. TCRdb took the public reads, trimmed them with fastp at Q25, ran MiXCR for clone calling and kept in-frame beta chains. Identical CDR3 proteins give one entry, which carries the most common genes and DNA. This sample lists about 100,000 distinct CDR3 sequences; 65% were detected once. The ten largest clones represent roughly 19% of the sample. Bulk unsorted tissue served as the source for RNA extraction, and RNA quality was assessed using a NanoDrop ND-1000 and an Agilent 2100. Normal lung samples were distant non-tumor tissue taken more than 3 cm from the tumor edge.

Sequenced material: distant non-tumor lung tissue. The receptor source for this set is a man aged 30 to 39 with non-small cell lung cancer.

The chain combines TRBV11-2 with TRBJ2-7; D is unresolved. The CDR3 is 15 amino acids. Per germline, CDR1 SGHAT and CDR2 FQNNGV. V was cut by 2 bases and J by 7 bases, with 18 bases left in between. The CDR3 spells CASSLYRVIYYEQYF. DNA for the CDR3: TGTGCCAGCAGCTTATATCGAGTCATCTACTATGAGCAGTACTTC.

Comment on this clonotype: One end of the junction varies from germline; a read error may be responsible. V usage is TRBV11-2 and J usage is TRBJ2-3, with D possibly TRBD2 on 6 matching bases. Germline loops: CDR1 SGHAT, CDR2 FQNNGV. The CDR3 is 18 residues long. The CDR3 spells CTSSSQWSGPAGTDTQYF. CDR3 sequence (DNA): TGTACCAGCAGCTCCCAATGGAGCGGGCCTGCCGGAACAGATACGCAGTATTTT.

On this clonotype: At one of its ends the junction is not consistent with the germline gene, which may arise from a read error. The rearrangement links TRBV7-2 to TRBJ2-7, with TRBD2 identical over 9 bases. CDR1 is SGHTA and CDR2 is FQGNSA in the germline V gene. This CDR3 has 14 amino acids. CDR3 sequence (DNA): TGTGCCAACAGCTCGCGGGGGGGCTTCTACGAGCAGTACTTC. Translating it yields CANSSRGGFYEQYF.

Note on this clonotype: A much more abundant neighbour one base away suggests this may be a read error. The chain has TRBV20-1 and TRBJ2-7, with no clear D. The CDR3 is 14 amino acids. The V gene's germline CDR1 is DFQATT and CDR2 SNEGSKA (reference sequence). In DNA form, the CDR3 reads TGCAGAGCTAGAGATCCCACGGTACCCTACGAGCAGTACTTC. It is translated as CRARDPTVPYEQYF.

This clonotype was seen more than once but under ten times. The junction departs from the called germline gene at one end, perhaps through a read error. The chain carries TRBV29-1 and TRBJ2-2; tentatively, D is TRBD1 or TRBD2 (5 bases each). Germline V lookup: CDR1 SQVTM, CDR2 ANQGSEA. The CDR3 totals 13 residues. The CDR3 region has the DNA TGTAGCGTTAGTAACGGGGCCGGCGGGGAGCTGTTTTTT. Amino acids: CSVSNGAGGELFF.

This clonotype came up many times. The chain is built from TRBV12-3 or TRBV12-4 and TRBJ1-5; D is perhaps TRBD1 (5 bases). The CDR3 spans 15 residues. The V end was cut by 6 bases, the J end by 0 bases, with 12 bases between. The DNA for the CDR3 is TGTGCCAGCAGCCACCCCAGGGTTAGCAATCAGCCCCAGCATTTT. Its translation is CASSHPRVSNQPQHF.

Concerning this clonotype itself: Germline and junction disagree at one end, which may indicate a read error. The V gene is TRBV11-3, the J gene TRBJ2-7; 7 nucleotides line up with TRBD2. The CDR3 is 14 amino acids. Per germline, CDR1 SGHNT and CDR2 YENEEA. CDR3 coding DNA: TGTACCAGCAGCTTTGGCGGGAGAGGGGAGGAGCAGTACTTC. Amino acids: CTSSFGGRGEEQYF.

A remark on this clonotype: The CDR3 end shows no conserved phenylalanine or tryptophan, and so a read error is likely. The V and J genes are TRBV11-2 and TRBJ2-5, with D possibly TRBD2 on 5 matching bases. Germline V gives CDR1 SGHAT, CDR2 FQNNGV. The CDR3 is 17 amino acids. This CDR3 reads CASSLELQEEWGETQYI. As DNA, the CDR3 is TGTGCCAGTAGCTTAGAACTCCAGGAGGAATGGGGAGAGACCCAGTACATC.

In this sample, this clonotype turned up a few times. The chain carries TRBV6-5 and TRBJ2-5, with D tentatively TRBD1 or TRBD2 (5 bases each). The CDR3 has 14 amino acids. Germline V gives CDR1 MNHEY, CDR2 SVGAGI. V lost 0 bases to trimming and J lost 4 bases, with 9 bases between them. This chain's CDR3 is CASSYSGVSETQYF. CDR3 coding DNA: TGTGCCAGCAGTTACTCGGGGGTGTCAGAGACCCAGTACTTC.

About this clonotype: No conserved phenylalanine or tryptophan ends this CDR3, so it is likely a read error. The gene calls are TRBV13 and TRBJ2-5, with D possibly being TRBD2 (6 bases). CDR1 PRHDT and CDR2 FYEKMQ come from the germline V gene (reference sequence). The CDR3 is 13 amino acids. Trimming left V 8 bases short and J 2 bases short, with 12 bases between. The CDR3 spells CASQTRGQETQYS. Here the CDR3 DNA reads TGTGCCAGCCAGACCCGGGGGCAAGAGACCCAGTACTCC.

Turning to this clonotype: Here the CDR3 omits its conserved ending phenylalanine or tryptophan, so a read error is the likely source. Because the CDR3's place on the DNA is in doubt, the DNA is left out and the CDR3 is given as listed by TCRdb. The chain has TRBV6-2 or TRBV6-3 and TRBJ2-2. The CDR3 region is 12 residues in length, termini included. CDR1 is MNHEY and CDR2 is SVGEGT in the germline V gene. The CDR3 reads CASIQRSGELFV.

The V and J genes are TRBV20-1 and TRBJ1-2, with TRBD1 matching 11 bases. This CDR3 is built from 18 residues. Per germline, CDR1 DFQATT and CDR2 SNEGSKA (reference sequence). Trimming removed 1 base from V and 3 bases from J; junction bases left unmatched: 13. CDR3 DNA sequence: TGCAGTGCTAGAGGCCCCCCTGGACAGGGGGCCGAATACTATGGCTACACCTTC. It is translated as CSARGPPGQGAEYYGYTF.

The V call is TRBV12-3 or TRBV12-4, the J call TRBJ2-1; D gene ambiguous. Trimming removed 5 bases from V and 3 bases from J, with 14 bases in between. This CDR3 has 15 amino acids. The DNA for the CDR3 is TGTGCCAGCAGTCGACCAGGATTGAGCTACAATGAGCAGTTCTTC. Its translation is CASSRPGLSYNEQFF.

Note on this clonotype: At one of its ends the junction is not consistent with the germline gene, which may arise from a read error. The chain employs TRBV2 and TRBJ1-1; TRBD1 matches 9 bases. CDR1 and CDR2 (germline): SNHLY, FYNNEI. The CDR3 has 14 amino acids. Here the CDR3 reads CVSILGQGNTEAFF. The CDR3 coding sequence is TGTGTCAGCATCCTGGGACAGGGAAACACTGAAGCTTTCTTT.

A remark on this clonotype: A much bigger clone sits one base away, suggesting this may be a read error. V usage is TRBV20-1 and J usage is TRBJ1-2, with TRBD1 matching over 7 bases. Germline lookup yields CDR1 DFQATT and CDR2 SNEGSKA (reference sequence). This CDR3 spans 14 amino acids. Written as DNA, the CDR3 is TGCAGTACTAGTCCCTCGACAGGGTCCTCTGGCTACACCTTC. This codes for CSTSPSTGSSGYTF.

V gene TRBV29-1 combines with J gene TRBJ2-7; TRBD1 aligns across 9 bases. The CDR3 covers 15 residues. CDR1 and CDR2 (germline): SQVTM, ANQGSEA. J lost 7 bases, V lost 1 base, and 11 bases had no gene match. In DNA form, the CDR3 reads TGCAGCGTTGAAGGGACAGGGGATTCGTTAGAGGAGCAGTACTTC. The encoded protein is CSVEGTGDSLEEQYF.

The chain carries TRBV20-1 and TRBJ2-3; D unclear. CDR1 is DFQATT, CDR2 SNEGSKA, per germline (reference sequence). V lost 6 bases and J 5 bases, leaving 15 bases between the germline ends. This CDR3 contains 13 residues. DNA for the CDR3: TGCAGTGCCCCGCTAGGTGGCCAAGATACGCAGTATTTT. Translating gives CSAPLGGQDTQYF.

This clonotype was seen a handful of times. Given a much more abundant clone one base away, this may be a read error. The chain has TRBV20-1 and TRBJ2-3, with a possible D match to TRBD2 (6 bases). Germline CDR1 and CDR2: DFQATT and SNEGSKA (reference sequence). V was clipped by 6 bases and J by 4 bases, with 14 bases between them. The CDR3 spans 13 residues. The CDR3, as DNA: TGCAGTGCCCGGGGCGGGGCCCCAGATACGCAGTATTTT. It codes for CSARGGAPDTQYF.

In the case of this clonotype: At one of its ends the junction is not consistent with the germline gene, which may arise from a read error. The chain recombines TRBV4-1 with TRBJ2-3; possibly TRBD1 for D (6 bases). From germline, CDR1 is MGHRA and CDR2 YSYEKL. The CDR3 is 15 amino acids. CDR3 sequence: CVSSQGRTSTDTQYF. The CDR3 region has the DNA TGCGTCAGCAGCCAGGGGAGAACTAGCACAGATACGCAGTATTTT.

This clonotype was seen repeatedly, ten times or more. The rearrangement links TRBV4-3 to TRBJ1-1; TRBD1 is a possible D gene (5 bases). With 8 bases removed from V and 1 base from J, the gap between germline ends came to 14 bases. CDR3 size: 14 residues. Germline V lookup: CDR1 LGHNA, CDR2 YSLEER. CDR3 sequence: CASRRGLENTEAFF. CDR3 coding DNA: TGCGCCAGCCGAAGGGGTTTGGAGAACACTGAAGCTTTCTTT.

About this clonotype itself: Relative to the germline gene, one junction end is altered; a read error may explain this. The CDR3 reads CASSREGGGPYNEEFF. Here the CDR3 DNA reads TGTGCCAGCAGTAGGGAAGGTGGGGGCCCCTACAATGAGGAGTTCTTC. This rearrangement joins TRBV6-2 or TRBV6-3 to TRBJ2-1; weak D call: TRBD1 (6 bases). This CDR3 is 16 amino acids long. Looked up from germline, CDR1 is MNHEY and CDR2 is SVGEGT.

The table lists this clonotype with many counts. CDR3 amino acids: CASSQERGTSYEQYF. The DNA of the CDR3 is TGCGCCAGCAGCCAAGAACGGGGCACATCCTACGAGCAGTACTTC. This chain links TRBV4-1 with TRBJ2-7; the D gene could be TRBD1 or TRBD2 (5 bases each). Germline V gives CDR1 MGHRA, CDR2 YSYEKL. V dropped 0 bases and J dropped 1 base, with 10 bases sitting between them. The CDR3 is 15 residues long.

As regards this clonotype: The junction shows a germline mismatch at one end, possibly a read error. The chain couples TRBV4-3 to TRBJ2-7; 9 positions match TRBD2. The germline V gene has CDR1 LGHNA and CDR2 YSLEER. The CDR3 is 16 amino acids. CDR3 in amino acids: CANSQDSAGGDSEQYF. Written as DNA, the CDR3 is TGCGCCAACAGCCAAGATTCAGCGGGGGGAGACAGCGAGCAGTACTTC.

Notes on this clonotype: The junction shows a germline mismatch at one end, possibly a read error. The chain has TRBV29-1 and TRBJ2-2, with a possible D match to TRBD2 (5 bases). Germline values: CDR1 SQVTM, CDR2 ANQGSEA. CDR3 length: 15 amino acids. The CDR3 reads CSLETSGRKTGELFF. As DNA, the CDR3 is TGCAGCCTTGAAACTAGTGGGAGAAAAACTGGGGAGCTGTTTTTT.

This clonotype appeared many times. The CDR3 DNA is TGCGCCACCTCGGACAGATCAGGCACCGGGGAGCTGTTTTTT. Translated: CATSDRSGTGELFF. The chain is built from TRBV10-1 and TRBJ2-2; the D gene is possibly TRBD1 (6 bases). CDR3 length: 14 amino acids. Trimming stripped 10 bases from V and 4 bases from J, with 16 bases between. Germline-derived CDR1 and CDR2 are WNHNN and SYGVQD (reference sequence).

This clonotype has a single count. The conserved closing phenylalanine or tryptophan is absent in this CDR3, likely reflecting a read error. The rearrangement uses TRBV20-1 and TRBJ1-1; D remains unclear. Germline V CDR1 and CDR2: DFQATT, SNEGSKA (reference sequence). This CDR3 is built from 16 residues. The CDR3 region is CSDRDPRTVGNTEAFL. For the CDR3, the DNA is TGCAGTGATAGAGATCCTAGGACCGTCGGGAACACTGAAGCTTTCCTT.

Regarding this clonotype: Just one base apart from a much larger clone, this may be a read error. This chain links TRBV10-1 with TRBJ2-7; D may be TRBD1 (6 bases). With 8 bases removed from V and 4 bases from J, the gap between germline ends came to 15 bases. This CDR3 contains 13 residues. Germline lookup yields CDR1 WNHNN and CDR2 SYGVQD (reference sequence). The CDR3 here is CASGPNRAYEQYF. CDR3 coding DNA: TGCGCCAGCGGTCCGAACAGGGCTTACGAGCAGTACTTC.

Comments on this clonotype: This may be a read error, as it is one base from a much larger clone. The CDR3 loop is CASSQDRQLGFTDTQYF. In nucleotides, the CDR3 is TGTGCCAGCAGCCAAGACCGACAGCTGGGGTTCACAGATACGCAGTATTTT. The V and J genes are TRBV4-2 and TRBJ2-3; possibly TRBD1 for D (5 bases). Trimming removed 0 bases from V and 2 bases from J, with 15 bases in between. This CDR3 is built from 17 residues. Germline lookup yields CDR1 LGHNA and CDR2 YNFKEQ.

This sequence joins TRBV6-5 and TRBJ2-5; 12 bases align to TRBD2. J was trimmed by 4 bases and V by 5 bases; bases with no gene match: 2. The CDR3 consists of 14 residues. Germline V lookup: CDR1 MNHEY, CDR2 SVGAGI. CDR3 sequence (DNA): TGTGCCAGCAGTCTAGCGGGAGGGGGAGAGACCCAGTACTTC. It specifies CASSLAGGGETQYF.

In its sample, this clonotype was seen once. The CDR3 does not close with the conserved phenylalanine or tryptophan, likely indicating a read error. This chain uses TRBV6-2 or TRBV6-3 with TRBJ1-1; 7 positions agree with TRBD1. Germline CDR1 reads MNHEY; CDR2 reads SVGEGT. The CDR3 loop spans 14 amino acids. CDR3: CASNYRGRVTEAFL. In nucleotides, the CDR3 is TGTGCCAGCAATTACAGGGGCCGGGTGACTGAAGCTTTCCTC.